This TCR beta chain was found in a study of blood T cells in healthy people across ages. Overall study findings and caveats: Naive and antigen-experienced cells were not separated, limiting conclusive comparison. Both naive CD4+ cell counts and diversity were greater in long-lived donors than in aged donors.

In terms of origin and age, donors were healthy Caucasian individuals from Russia aged 6 to 90. For this clonotype: Its specificity is unknown.

Together with a sample-barcoded 5' primer, a J-beta primer mix was included in a second PCR lasting about 7 to 11 cycles. Every sample gave at least 3 million paired-end reads containing CDR3. TCRdb re-derived calls from the 5' RACE reads in MiXCR, one entry per CDR3 protein. The sample yields about 750,000 distinct CDR3 sequences, about 53% seen once. V shed 0 bases and J 10 bases; nucleotides not matched to a gene: 8. Germline loops: CDR1 SGHRS, CDR2 YFSETQ. The length of the CDR3 is 16 residues. The sample was blood. This clonotype originated in a man at least 80 years old in good health. The chain couples TRBV5-1 to TRBJ1-6, with 9 bases fitting TRBD1. CDR3 nucleotide sequence: TGCGCCAGCAGCTTGGCCATCACAGGGGGCAGCTCACCCCTCCACTTT. Protein sequence: CASSLAITGGSSPLHF.